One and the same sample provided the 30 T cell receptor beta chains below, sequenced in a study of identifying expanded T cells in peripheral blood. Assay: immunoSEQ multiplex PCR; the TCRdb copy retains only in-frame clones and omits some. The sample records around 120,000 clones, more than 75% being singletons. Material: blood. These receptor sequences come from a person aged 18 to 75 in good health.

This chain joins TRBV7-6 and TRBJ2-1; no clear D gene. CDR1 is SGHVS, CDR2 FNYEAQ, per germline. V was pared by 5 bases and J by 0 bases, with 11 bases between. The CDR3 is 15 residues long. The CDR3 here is CASSTEKGSYNEQFF. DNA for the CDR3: TGTGCCAGCAGCACAGAAAAGGGCTCCTACAATGAGCAGTTCTTC.

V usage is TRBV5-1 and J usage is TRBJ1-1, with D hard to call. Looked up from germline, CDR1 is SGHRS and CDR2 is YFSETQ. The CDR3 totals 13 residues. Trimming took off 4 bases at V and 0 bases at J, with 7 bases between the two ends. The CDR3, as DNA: TGCGCCAGCAGCCCGGTTATGAACACTGAAGCTTTCTTT. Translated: CASSPVMNTEAFF.

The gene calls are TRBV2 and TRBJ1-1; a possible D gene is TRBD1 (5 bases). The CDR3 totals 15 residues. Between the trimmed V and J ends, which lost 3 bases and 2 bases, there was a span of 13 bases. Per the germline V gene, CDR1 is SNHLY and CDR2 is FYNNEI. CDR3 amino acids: CASSEVWDSNTEAFF. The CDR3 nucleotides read TGTGCCAGCAGTGAGGTATGGGACTCCAACACTGAAGCTTTCTTT.

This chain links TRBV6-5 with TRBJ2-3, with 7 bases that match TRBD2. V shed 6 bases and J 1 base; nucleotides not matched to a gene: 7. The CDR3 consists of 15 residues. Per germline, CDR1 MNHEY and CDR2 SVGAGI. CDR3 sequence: CASRDGGGGTDTQYF. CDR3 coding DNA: TGTGCCAGCAGGGACGGGGGAGGGGGCACAGATACGCAGTATTTT.

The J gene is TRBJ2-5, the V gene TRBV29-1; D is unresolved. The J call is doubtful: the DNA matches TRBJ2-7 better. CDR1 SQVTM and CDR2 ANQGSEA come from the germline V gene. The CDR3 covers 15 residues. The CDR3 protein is CSVVWARRSSGEQYF. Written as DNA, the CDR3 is TGCAGCGTTGTATGGGCCAGAAGGTCTTCCGGCGAGCAGTACTTC.

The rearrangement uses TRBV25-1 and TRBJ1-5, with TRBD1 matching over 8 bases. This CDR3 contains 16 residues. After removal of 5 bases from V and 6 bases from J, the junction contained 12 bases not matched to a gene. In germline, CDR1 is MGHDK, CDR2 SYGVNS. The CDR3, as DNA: TGTGCCAGCAGTCCCCGAGCTGGACAGGGTGCTCAGCCCCAGCATTTT. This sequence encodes CASSPRAGQGAQPQHF.

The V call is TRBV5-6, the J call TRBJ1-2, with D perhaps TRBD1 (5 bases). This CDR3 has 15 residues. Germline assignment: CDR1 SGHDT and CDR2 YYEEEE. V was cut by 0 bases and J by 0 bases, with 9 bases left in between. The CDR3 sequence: CASSLDGGANYGYTF. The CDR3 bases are TGTGCCAGCAGCTTGGATGGGGGAGCTAACTATGGCTACACCTTC. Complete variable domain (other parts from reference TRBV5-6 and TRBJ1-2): DAGVTQSPTHLIKTRGQQVTLRCSPKSGHDTVSWYQQALGQGPQFIFQYYEEEERQRGNFPDRFSGHQFPNYSSELNVNALLLGDSALYLCASSLDGGANYGYTFGSGTRLTVV.

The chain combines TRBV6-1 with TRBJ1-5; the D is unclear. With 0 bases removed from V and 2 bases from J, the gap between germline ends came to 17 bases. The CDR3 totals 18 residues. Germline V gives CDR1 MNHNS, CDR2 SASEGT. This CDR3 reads CASSEATLLTSGNQPQHF. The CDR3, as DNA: TGTGCCAGCAGTGAAGCGACGCTTTTAACGTCCGGCAATCAGCCCCAGCATTTT.

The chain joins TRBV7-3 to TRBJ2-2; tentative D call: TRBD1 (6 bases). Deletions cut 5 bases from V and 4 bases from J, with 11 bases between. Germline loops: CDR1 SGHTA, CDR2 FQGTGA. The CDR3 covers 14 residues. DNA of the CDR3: TGTGCCAGCAGCCGACAGGCCCTCACCGGGGAGCTGTTTTTT. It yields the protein CASSRQALTGELFF.

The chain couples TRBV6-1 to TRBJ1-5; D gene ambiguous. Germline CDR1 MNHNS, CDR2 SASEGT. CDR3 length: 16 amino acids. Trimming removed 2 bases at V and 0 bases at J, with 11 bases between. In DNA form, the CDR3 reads TGTGCCAGCAGTGAAATAACGGGGTATAGCAATCAGCCCCAGCATTTT. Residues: CASSEITGYSNQPQHF.

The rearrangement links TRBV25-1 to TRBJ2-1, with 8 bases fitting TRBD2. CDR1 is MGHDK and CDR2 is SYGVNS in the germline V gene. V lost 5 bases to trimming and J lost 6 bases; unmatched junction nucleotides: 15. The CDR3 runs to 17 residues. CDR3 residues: CASSTDRGSGGTNEQFF. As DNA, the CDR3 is TGTGCCAGCAGTACCGACCGGGGGAGCGGGGGTACCAATGAGCAGTTCTTC.

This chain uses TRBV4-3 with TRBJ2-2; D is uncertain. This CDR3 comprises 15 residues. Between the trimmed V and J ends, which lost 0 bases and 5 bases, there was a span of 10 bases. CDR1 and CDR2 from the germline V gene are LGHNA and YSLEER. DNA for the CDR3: TGCGCCAGCAGCCAAGATGGGCGAGGTACCGGGGAGCTGTTTTTT. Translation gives CASSQDGRGTGELFF.

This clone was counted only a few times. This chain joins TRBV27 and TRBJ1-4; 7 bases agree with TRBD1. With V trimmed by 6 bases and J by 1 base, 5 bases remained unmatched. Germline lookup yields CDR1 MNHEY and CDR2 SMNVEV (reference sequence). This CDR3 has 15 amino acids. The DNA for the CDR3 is TGTGCCAGCAGACAGGGGTGGGGAACTAATGAAAAACTGTTTTTT. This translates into CASRQGWGTNEKLFF.

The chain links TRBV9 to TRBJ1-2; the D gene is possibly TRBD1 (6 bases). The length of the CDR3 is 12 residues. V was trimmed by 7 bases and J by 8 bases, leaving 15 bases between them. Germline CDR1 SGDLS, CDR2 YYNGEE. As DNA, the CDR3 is TGTGCCAGCCAGGGGTTCGACAGCGGCTACACCTTC. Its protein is CASQGFDSGYTF.

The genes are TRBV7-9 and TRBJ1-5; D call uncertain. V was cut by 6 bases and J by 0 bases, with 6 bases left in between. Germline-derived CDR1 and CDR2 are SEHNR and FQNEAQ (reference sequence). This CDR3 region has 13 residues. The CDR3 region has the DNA TGTGCCAGCAGGGTGGATAGCAATCAGCCCCAGCATTTT. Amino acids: CASRVDSNQPQHF.

DNA for the CDR3: TGTGCCAGCAGCCCGGAGGGGGGAGGCTACACCTTC. Translated: CASSPEGGGYTF. The rearrangement uses TRBV5-6 and TRBJ1-2, with D possibly TRBD1 on 6 matching bases. V was trimmed by 4 bases and J by 8 bases, leaving 12 bases between them. The CDR3 is made up of 12 amino acids. Per the germline V gene, CDR1 is SGHDT and CDR2 is YYEEEE.

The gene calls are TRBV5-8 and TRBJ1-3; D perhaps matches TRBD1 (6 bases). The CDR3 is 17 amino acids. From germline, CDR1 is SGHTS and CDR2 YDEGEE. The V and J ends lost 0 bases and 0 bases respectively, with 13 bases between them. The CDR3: CASSLGQGLISGNTIYF. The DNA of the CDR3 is TGTGCCAGCAGCTTGGGCCAGGGGCTTATCTCTGGAAACACCATATATTTT.

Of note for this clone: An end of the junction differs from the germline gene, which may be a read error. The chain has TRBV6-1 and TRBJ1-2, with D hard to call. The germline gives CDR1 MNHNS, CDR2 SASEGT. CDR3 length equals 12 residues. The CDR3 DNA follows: TGTGCCAGCAGAGATTTATTCGGGAGTCACCGCTTC. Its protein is CASRDLFGSHRF.

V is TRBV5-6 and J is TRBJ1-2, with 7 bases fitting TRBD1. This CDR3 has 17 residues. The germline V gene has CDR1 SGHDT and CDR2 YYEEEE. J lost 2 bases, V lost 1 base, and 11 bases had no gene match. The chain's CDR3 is CASSLTGVNEGNYGYTF. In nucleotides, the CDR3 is TGTGCCAGCAGCTTGACAGGGGTTAATGAAGGGAACTATGGCTACACCTTC.

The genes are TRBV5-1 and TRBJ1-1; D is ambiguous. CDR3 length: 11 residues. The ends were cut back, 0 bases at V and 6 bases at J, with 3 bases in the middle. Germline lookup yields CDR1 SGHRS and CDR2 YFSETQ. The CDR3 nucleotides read TGCGCCAGCAGCTTGGGGCCTGAAGCTTTCTTT. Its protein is CASSLGPEAFF.

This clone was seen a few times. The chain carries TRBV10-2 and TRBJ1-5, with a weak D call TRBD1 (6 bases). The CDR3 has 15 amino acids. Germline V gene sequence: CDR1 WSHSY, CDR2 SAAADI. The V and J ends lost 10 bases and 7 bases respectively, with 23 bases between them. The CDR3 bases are TGCGCCACCCAAGACACAGGGACGGGCATCCAGCCCCAGCATTTT. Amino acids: CATQDTGTGIQPQHF.

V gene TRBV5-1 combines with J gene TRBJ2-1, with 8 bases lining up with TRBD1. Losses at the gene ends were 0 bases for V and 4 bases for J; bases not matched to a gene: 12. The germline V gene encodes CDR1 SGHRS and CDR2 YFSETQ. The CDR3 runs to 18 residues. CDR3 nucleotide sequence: TGCGCCAGCAGCTTGGGCTCGACAGGGGTGGCGGGGTACAATGAGCAGTTCTTC. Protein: CASSLGSTGVAGYNEQFF.

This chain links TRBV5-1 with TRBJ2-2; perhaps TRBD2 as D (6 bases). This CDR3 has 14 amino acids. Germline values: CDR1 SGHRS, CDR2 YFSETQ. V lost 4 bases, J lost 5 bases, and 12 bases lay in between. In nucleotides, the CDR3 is TGCGCCAGCAGCATGGGGGGTAGGACCGGGGAGCTGTTTTTT. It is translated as CASSMGGRTGELFF.

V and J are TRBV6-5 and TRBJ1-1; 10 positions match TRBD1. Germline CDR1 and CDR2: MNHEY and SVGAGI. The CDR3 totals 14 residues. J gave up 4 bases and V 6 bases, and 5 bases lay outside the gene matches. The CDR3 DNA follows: TGTGCCAGCAGGCGACAGGGGGCCGGCACTGAAGCTTTCTTT. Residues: CASRRQGAGTEAFF.

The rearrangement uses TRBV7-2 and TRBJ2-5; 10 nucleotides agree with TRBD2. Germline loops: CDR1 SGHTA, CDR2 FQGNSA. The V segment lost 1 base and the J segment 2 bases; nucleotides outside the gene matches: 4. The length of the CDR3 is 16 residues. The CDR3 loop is CASSLVGSGGQETQYF. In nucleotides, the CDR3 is TGTGCCAGCAGCTTAGTAGGTAGCGGGGGGCAAGAGACCCAGTACTTC.

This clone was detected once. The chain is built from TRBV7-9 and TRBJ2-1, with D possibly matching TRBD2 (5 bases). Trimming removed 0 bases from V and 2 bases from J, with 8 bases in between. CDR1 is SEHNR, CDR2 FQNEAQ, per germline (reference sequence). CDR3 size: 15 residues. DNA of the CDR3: TGTGCCAGCAGCTTAGCGAACGGGGCCTACAATGAGCAGTTCTTC. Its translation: CASSLANGAYNEQFF. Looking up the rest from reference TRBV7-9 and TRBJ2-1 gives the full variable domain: DTGVSQNPRHKITKRGQNVTFRCDPISEHNRLYWYRQTLGQGPEFLTYFQNEAQLEKSRLLSDRFSAERPKGSFSTLEIQRTEQGDSAMYLCASSLANGAYNEQFFGPGTRLTVL.

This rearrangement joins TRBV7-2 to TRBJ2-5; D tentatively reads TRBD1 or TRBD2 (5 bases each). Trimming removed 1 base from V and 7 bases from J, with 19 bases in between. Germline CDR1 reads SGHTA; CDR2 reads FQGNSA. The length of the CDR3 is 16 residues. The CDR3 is CASSLGGPGVMGTQYF. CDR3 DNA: TGTGCCAGCAGCTTAGGGGGACCCGGCGTTATGGGGACCCAGTACTTC.

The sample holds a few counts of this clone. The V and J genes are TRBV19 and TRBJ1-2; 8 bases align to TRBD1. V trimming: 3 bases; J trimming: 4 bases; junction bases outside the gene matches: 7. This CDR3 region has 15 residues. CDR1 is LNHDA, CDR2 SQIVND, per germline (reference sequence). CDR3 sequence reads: CASSMEMTGVYGYTF. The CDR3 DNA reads TGTGCCAGTAGTATGGAGATGACAGGGGTCTATGGCTACACCTTC.

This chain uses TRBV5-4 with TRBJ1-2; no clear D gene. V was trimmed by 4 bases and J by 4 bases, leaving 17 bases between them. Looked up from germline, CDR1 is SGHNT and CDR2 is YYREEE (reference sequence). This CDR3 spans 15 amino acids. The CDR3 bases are TGTGCCAGCAGCCCCGTTATAGGAGGCGGCTATGGCTACACCTTC. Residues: CASSPVIGGGYGYTF.

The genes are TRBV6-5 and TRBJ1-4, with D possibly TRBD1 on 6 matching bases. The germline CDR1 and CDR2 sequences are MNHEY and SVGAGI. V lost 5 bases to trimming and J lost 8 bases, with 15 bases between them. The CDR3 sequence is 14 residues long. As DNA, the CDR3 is TGTGCCAGCAGTCGTCCACAGGGAATCGAAAAACTGTTTTTT. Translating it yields CASSRPQGIEKLFF.